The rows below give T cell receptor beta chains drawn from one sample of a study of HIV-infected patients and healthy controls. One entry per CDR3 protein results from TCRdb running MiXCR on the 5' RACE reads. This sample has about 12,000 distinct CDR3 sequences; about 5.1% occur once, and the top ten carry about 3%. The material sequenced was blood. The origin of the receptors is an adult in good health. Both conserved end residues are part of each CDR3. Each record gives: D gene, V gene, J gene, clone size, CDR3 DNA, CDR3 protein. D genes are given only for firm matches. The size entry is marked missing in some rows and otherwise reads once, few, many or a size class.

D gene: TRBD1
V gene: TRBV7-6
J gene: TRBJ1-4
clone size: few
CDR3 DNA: TGTGCCAGCAGACGAGTACCGGGACAGGGGGTCTCTAGTGAAAAACTGTTTTTT
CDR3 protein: CASRRVPGQGVSSEKLFF

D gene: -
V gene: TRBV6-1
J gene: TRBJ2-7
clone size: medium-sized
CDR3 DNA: TGTGCCAGCAGTGAACAGGGGACCTACGAGCAGTACTTC
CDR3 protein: CASSEQGTYEQYF

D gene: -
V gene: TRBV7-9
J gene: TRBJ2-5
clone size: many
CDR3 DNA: TGTGCCAGCAGCCCGCCGGGACTCTCTGGGGGAGAGACCCAGTACTTC
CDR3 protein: CASSPPGLSGGETQYF

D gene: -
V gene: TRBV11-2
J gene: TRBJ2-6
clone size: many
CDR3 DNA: TGTGCCAGCAGCGCCGCGAGGGGGGCCAACGTCCTGACTTTC
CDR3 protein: CASSAARGANVLTF

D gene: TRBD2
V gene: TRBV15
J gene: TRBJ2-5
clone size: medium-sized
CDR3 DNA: TGTGCCACCAGCAGGACGCTAGCGGTTCAAGAGACCCAGTACTTC
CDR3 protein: CATSRTLAVQETQYF

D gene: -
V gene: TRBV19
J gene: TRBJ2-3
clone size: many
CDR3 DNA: TGTGCCAGTAGTCCGGAGGCAGATACGCAGTATTTT
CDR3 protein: CASSPEADTQYF

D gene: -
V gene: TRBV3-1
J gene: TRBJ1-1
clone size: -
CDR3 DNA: TGTGCCAGCAGCCAAGGGCAAGTTAAGAACACTGAAGCTTTCTTT
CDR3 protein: CASSQGQVKNTEAFF

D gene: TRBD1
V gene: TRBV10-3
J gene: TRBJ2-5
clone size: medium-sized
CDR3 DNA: TGTGCCACCGGGACAGACCAAGAGACCCAGTACTTC
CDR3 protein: CATGTDQETQYF

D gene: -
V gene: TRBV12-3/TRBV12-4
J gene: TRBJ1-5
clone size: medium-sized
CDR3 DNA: TGTGCCAGCACACTGGGACAACATCAGCCCCAGCATTTT
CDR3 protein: CASTLGQHQPQHF

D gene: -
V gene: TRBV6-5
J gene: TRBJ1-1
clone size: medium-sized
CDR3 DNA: TGTGCCAGCAGGACGAAACTTGAAGCTTTCTTT
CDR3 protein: CASRTKLEAFF

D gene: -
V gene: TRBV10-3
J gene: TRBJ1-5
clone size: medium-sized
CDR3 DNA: TGTGCCATCAGTGATGGGAGTCAGCCCCAGCATTTT
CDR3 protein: CAISDGSQPQHF

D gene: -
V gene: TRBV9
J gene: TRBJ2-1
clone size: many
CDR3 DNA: TGTGCCAGCAGCGTAGAGGGGGTTTATGAGCAGTTCTTC
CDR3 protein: CASSVEGVYEQFF

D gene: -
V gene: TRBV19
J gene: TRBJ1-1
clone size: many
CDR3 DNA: TGTGCCAGTATATTTGGGGTCCCAGGTCCGAACACTGAAGCTTTCTTT
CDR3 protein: CASIFGVPGPNTEAFF

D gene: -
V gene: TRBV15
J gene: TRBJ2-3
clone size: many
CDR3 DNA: TGTGCCACCAGCAGAGATACTGGCAGCGATACTAGCACAGATACGCAGTATTTT
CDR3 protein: CATSRDTGSDTSTDTQYF

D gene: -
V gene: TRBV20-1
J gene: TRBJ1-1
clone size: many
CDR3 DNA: TGCAGTGCCCCGAGGGAACTCATGAACACTGAAGCTTTCTTT
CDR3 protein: CSAPRELMNTEAFF

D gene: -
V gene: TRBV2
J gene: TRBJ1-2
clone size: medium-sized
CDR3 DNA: TGTGCCAGCAGTGAAGCGCCAGCAGTAAACTATGGCTACACCTTC
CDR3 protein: CASSEAPAVNYGYTF

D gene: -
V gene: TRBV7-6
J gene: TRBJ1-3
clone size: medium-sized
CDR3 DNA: TGTGCCAGCAGCTTACCAGCCTCTGGAAACACCATATATTTT
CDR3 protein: CASSLPASGNTIYF

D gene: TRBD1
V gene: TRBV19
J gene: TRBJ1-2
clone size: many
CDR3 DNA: TGTGCCAGTAGGAATGAACAGGGGGCGGTCTATGGCTACACCTTC
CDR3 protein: CASRNEQGAVYGYTF

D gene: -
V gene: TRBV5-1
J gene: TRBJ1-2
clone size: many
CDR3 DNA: TGCGCCAGCAGCCGGGACACCCCCCCAGCTAACTATGGCTACACCTTC
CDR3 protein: CASSRDTPPANYGYTF

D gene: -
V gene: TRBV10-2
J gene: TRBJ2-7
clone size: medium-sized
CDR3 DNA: TGCGCCAGCAGCCGGGATCGGATCGAGCAGTACTTC
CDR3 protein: CASSRDRIEQYF

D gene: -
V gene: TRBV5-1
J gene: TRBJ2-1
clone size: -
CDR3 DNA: TGCGCCAGCAGCCGGGGGTCCCCCTACAATGAGCAGTTCTTC
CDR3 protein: CASSRGSPYNEQFF

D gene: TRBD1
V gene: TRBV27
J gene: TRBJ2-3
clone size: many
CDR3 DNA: TGTGCCAGCAACTCGCAGGGGGCTTATGCAGATACGCAGTATTTT
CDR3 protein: CASNSQGAYADTQYF

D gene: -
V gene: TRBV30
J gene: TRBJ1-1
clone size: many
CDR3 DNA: TGTGCCGGTACAGAGAACACTGAAGCTTTCTTT
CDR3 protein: CAGTENTEAFF

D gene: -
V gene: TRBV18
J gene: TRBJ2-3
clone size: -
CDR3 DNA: TGTGCCAGCTCACCACCGGGCGGAGCTAGCACAGATACGCAGTATTTT
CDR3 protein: CASSPPGGASTDTQYF

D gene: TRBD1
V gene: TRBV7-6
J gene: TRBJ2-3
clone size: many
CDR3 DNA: TGTGCCAGCAGCTCGGGACAGGGGGCAATAGATACGCAGTATTTT
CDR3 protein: CASSSGQGAIDTQYF

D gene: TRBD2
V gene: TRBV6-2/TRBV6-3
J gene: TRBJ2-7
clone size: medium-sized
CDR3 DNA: TGTGCCAGCAGTTACAGCGGGGGAGGCGAGCAGTACTTC
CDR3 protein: CASSYSGGGEQYF

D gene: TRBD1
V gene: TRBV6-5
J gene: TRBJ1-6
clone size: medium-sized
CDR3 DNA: TGTGCCAGCAGTTACGAAGGGGGCTCACCCCTCCACTTT
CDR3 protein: CASSYEGGSPLHF

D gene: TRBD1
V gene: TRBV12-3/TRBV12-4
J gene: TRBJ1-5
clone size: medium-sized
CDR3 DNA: TGTGCCAGCAGCCCGGGACAGGTCTGGCATCAGCCCCAGCATTTT
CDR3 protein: CASSPGQVWHQPQHF

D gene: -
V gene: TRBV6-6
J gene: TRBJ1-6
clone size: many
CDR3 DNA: TGTGCCAGCAGTTACGCTACAGGGATGGGTTCACCCCTCCACTTT
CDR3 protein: CASSYATGMGSPLHF

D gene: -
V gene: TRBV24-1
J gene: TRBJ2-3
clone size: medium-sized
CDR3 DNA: TGTGCCACCAGTGATACCCCGGAAGATACGCAGTATTTT
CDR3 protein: CATSDTPEDTQYF

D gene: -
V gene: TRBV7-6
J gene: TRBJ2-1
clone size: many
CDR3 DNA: TGTGCCAGCAGCTTAGCGGGGGGGGCCGGTAATGAGCAGTTCTTC
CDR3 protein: CASSLAGGAGNEQFF

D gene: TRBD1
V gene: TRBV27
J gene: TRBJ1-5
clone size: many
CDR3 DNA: TGTGCCAGCAGTTTATCAAGGGGGCGTAGTCAGCCCCAGCATTTT
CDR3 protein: CASSLSRGRSQPQHF

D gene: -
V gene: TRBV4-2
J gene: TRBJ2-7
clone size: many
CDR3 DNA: TGTGCCAGCAGCCAAGATTGGACGACGGGCGAGCAGTACTTC
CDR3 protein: CASSQDWTTGEQYF

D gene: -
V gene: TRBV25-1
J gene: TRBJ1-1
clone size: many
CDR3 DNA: TGTGCCATCGGAGGACCAACGGGAGCTTTCTTT
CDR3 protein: CAIGGPTGAFF

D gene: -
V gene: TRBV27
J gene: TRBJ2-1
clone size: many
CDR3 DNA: TGTGCCAGCAGTTTATTTCAGTCCTCCTACAATGAGCAGTTCTTC
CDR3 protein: CASSLFQSSYNEQFF

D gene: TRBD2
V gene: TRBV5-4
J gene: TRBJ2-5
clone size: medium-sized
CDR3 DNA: TGTGCCAGCAGCTTGGTGGGGACTAGCGGTCAAGAGACCCAGTACTTC
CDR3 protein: CASSLVGTSGQETQYF

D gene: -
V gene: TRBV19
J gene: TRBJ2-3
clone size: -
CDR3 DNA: TGTGCCAGTAGTACCACCTGGCGGGAAACGCAGTATTTT
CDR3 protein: CASSTTWRETQYF

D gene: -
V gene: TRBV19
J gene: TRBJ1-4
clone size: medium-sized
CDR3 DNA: TGTGCCAGTAGTCCGAACTCCGGGACAAGAGAAAAACTGTTTTTT
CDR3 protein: CASSPNSGTREKLFF

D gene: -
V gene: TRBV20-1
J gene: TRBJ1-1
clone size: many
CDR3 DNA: TGCAGTGCTAGAGGGGTAAAGATGGGCACCTTCCACACTGAAGCTTTCTTT
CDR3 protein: CSARGVKMGTFHTEAFF

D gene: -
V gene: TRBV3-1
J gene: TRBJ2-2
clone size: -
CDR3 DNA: TGTGCCAGCAGCCAGTCTTTTAAGGGCACCGGGGAGCTGTTTTTT
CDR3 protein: CASSQSFKGTGELFF

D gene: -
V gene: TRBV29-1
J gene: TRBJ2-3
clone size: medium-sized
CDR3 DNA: TGCAGCGTTGAAATATCGGGCCGGACAGATACGCAGTATTTT
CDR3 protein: CSVEISGRTDTQYF

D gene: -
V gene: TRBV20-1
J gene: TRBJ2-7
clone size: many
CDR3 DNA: TGCAGTGCTCCCTTGAAGGGAAAATCGACATACGAGCAGTACTTC
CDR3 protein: CSAPLKGKSTYEQYF

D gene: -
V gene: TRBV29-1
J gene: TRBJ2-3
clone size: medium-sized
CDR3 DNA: TGCAGCGTTGAACTGGTGTCAGGGACCCCAGATACGCAGTATTTT
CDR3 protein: CSVELVSGTPDTQYF

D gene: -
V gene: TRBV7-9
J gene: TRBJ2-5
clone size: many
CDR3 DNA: TGTGCCAGCAGCCCACCCGGGCTGGACCAGTACTTC
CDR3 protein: CASSPPGLDQYF

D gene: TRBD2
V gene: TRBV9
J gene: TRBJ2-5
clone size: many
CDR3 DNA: TGTGCCAGCAGCGCCGGACTAGCCGAGGTCGAGACCCAGTACTTC
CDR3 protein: CASSAGLAEVETQYF

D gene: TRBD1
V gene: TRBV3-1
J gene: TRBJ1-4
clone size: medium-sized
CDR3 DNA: TGTGCCAGCAGCCCGTCGACAGGGTTTAGGGAAAAACTGTTTTTT
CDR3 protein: CASSPSTGFREKLFF

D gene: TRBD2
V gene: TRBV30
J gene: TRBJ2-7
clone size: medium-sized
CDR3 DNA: TGTGCCTGGAGTTCCGGGACTAGCGGCTACGAGCAGTACTTC
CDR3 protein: CAWSSGTSGYEQYF

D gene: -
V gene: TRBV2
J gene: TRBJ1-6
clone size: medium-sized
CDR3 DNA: TGTGCCAGCAGTAACGAGATTTATTCACCCCTCCACTTT
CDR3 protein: CASSNEIYSPLHF

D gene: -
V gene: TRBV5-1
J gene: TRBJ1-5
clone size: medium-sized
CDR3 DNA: TGCGCCAGCAGCTTGGGCATACAGGGTCAGCCCCAGCATTTT
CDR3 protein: CASSLGIQGQPQHF

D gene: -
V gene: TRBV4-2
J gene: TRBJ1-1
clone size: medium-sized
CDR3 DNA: TGTGCCAGCAGCCGGGCTCAGGCTTCGAACACTGAAGCTTTCTTT
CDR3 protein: CASSRAQASNTEAFF

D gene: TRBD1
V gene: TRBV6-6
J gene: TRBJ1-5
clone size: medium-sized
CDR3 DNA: TGTGCCAGCAGCTCCGACAGGGCTAGCAATCAGCCCCAGCATTTT
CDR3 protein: CASSSDRASNQPQHF

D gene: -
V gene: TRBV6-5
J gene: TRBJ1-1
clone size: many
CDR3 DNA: TGTGCCAGCAGACGGGACTTAACTGAAGCTTTCTTT
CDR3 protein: CASRRDLTEAFF